This TCR beta chain was captured by sequencing in a study of T cells in Graves' hyperthyroidism and ophthalmopathy. Researchers amplified the TCR beta CDR3 regions from RNA transcripts. HTBI primers drove first-round RT-PCR of the TCR CDR3. TCRdb reanalysed the multiplex PCR reads using MiXCR and keeps one entry per CDR3 protein. The table has 640,000 or so distinct CDR3 sequences, around 15% seen once. This clonotype was seen at least ten times. Its antigen is unidentified. The study based diagnoses on clinical symptoms, serum thyroxine and TRAb, thyroid ultrasound and orbital computed tomography. The CDR3 consists of 15 residues. Trimming left V 1 base short and J 4 bases short, with 14 bases between. Germline values: CDR1 SGHTA, CDR2 FQGTGA. The study, taken as a whole, reports: Ophthalmopathy was identified by the model a median around 6.9 months ahead of onset.

The origin of this receptor is a woman between 40 and 50 years old with Graves' ophthalmopathy. The sequenced sample was blood. V and J are TRBV7-3 and TRBJ2-7; D gene ambiguous. The CDR3 DNA follows: TGTGCCAGCAGCTTAAACCGCGACGGTCAATACGAGCAGTACTTC. Protein sequence: CASSLNRDGQYEQYF.